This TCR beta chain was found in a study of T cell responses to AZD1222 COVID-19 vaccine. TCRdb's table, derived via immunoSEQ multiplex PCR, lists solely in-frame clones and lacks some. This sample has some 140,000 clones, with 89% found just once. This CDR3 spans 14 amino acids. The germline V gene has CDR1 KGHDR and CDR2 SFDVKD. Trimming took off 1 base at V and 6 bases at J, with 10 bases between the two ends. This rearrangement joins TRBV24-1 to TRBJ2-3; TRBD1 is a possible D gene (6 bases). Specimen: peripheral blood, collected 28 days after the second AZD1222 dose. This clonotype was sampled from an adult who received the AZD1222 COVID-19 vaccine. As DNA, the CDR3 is TGTGCCACCAGTGATTTTACAGGGACCGATACGCAGTATTTT. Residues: CATSDFTGTDTQYF.